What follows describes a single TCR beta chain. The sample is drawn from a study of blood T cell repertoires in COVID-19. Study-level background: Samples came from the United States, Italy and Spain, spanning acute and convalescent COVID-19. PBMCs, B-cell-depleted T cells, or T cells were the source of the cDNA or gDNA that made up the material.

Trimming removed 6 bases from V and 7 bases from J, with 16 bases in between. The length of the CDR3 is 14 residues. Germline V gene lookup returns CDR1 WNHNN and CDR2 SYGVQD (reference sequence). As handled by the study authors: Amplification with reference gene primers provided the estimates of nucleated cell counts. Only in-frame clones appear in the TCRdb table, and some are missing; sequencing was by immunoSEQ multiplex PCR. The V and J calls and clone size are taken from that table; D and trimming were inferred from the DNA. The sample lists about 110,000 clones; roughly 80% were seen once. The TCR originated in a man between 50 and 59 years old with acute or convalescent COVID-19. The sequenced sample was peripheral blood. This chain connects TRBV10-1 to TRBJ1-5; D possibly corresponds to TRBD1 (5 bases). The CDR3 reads CASRRTRVSQPQHF. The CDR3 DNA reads TGCGCCAGCAGGCGGACCAGGGTGTCCCAGCCCCAGCATTTT.